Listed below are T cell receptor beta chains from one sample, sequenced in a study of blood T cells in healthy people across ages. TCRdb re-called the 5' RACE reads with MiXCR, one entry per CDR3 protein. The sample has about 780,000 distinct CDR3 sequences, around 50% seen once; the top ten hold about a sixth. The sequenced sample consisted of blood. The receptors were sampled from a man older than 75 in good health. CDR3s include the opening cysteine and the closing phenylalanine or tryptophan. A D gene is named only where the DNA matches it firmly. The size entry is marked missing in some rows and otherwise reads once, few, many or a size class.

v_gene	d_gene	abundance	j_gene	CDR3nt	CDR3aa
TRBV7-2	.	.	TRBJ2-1	TGTGCCAGCAGCCCCGGAGTGGATTGGTTTGAGCAGTTCTTC	CASSPGVDWFEQFF
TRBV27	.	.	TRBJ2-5	TGTGCCAGCAGTTTAGTGTCGACATCCGCAGAGACCCAGTACTTC	CASSLVSTSAETQYF
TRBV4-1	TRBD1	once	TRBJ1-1	TGCGCCACTAGGGACAGTGGGACTGAAGCTTTCTTT	CATRDSGTEAFF
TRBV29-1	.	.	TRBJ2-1	TGCAGCGGCACCTTCTCCTACAATGAGCAGTTCTTC	CSGTFSYNEQFF
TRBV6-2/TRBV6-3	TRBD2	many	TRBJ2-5	TGTGCCACGGGGGACTACCTTAAAGAGACCCAGTACTTC	CATGDYLKETQYF
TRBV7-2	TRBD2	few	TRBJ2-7	TGTGCCAGCAGTAACGCGGGGGTGAGCTCTCACGAGCAGTACTTC	CASSNAGVSSHEQYF
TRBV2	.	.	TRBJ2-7	TGTGCCAGCATGACGCCTCTCGAGCAGTACTTC	CASMTPLEQYF
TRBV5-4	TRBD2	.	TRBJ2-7	TGTGCCAGCAGCGTTACTAGCGGGAGCTCCTACGAGCAGTACTTC	CASSVTSGSSYEQYF
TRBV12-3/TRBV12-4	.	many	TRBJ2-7	TGTGCCAGCAGTCCCAGAAGGCGGGCGGAGAGATCCTACGAGCAGTACTTC	CASSPRRRAERSYEQYF
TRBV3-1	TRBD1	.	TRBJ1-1	TGTGCCAGCAGCCGGAACCGGGACAGGGGGCAGGCTTTCTTT	CASSRNRDRGQAFF
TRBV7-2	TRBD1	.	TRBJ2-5	TGTGCCAGCAGCGGAGACAGGGGGCGCGAGACCCAGTACTTC	CASSGDRGRETQYF
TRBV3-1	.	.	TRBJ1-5	TGTGCCAGCAGCCCCGGCCTACAAGCGAATCAGCCCCAGCATTTT	CASSPGLQANQPQHF
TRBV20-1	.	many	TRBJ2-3	TGCAGTGCTAGGATCGCCGATACGCAGTATTTT	CSARIADTQYF
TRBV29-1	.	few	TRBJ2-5	TGCAGCGTTGCAGGGACTGAAAAAGAGACCCAGTACTTC	CSVAGTEKETQYF
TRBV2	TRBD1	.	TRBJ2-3	TGTGCCAGCAGGGACAGGGGCCAGGCGGCGGCGCAGTATTTT	CASRDRGQAAAQYF
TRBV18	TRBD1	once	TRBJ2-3	TGTGCCAGCTCATCAAATGCCGGGACAGGCCTTTCCGGATTAGATACGCAGTATTTT	CASSSNAGTGLSGLDTQYF
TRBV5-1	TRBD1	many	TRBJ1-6	TGCGCCAGCAGCTTAGAGACAGGGGGCTCACCCCTCCACTTT	CASSLETGGSPLHF
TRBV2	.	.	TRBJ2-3	TGTGCCACCAGCGTAGGGACTAGCACAGATACGCAGTATTTT	CATSVGTSTDTQYF
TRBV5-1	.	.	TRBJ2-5	TGCGCCAGCTTTGGGTCTTCCAATCGACTTCGCAATGAGCAGTACTTC	CASFGSSNRLRNEQYF